The rows below give T cell receptor beta chains drawn from one sample of a study of cytomegalovirus exposure and HLA in healthy donors. Clones were read by immunoSEQ multiplex PCR, and TCRdb kept only the in-frame ones, dropping some. The sample carries roughly 93,000 clones, roughly 70% recorded once. Sequences were obtained from PBMCs. These receptor sequences come from a man in his forties in good health and CMV-seronegative. CDR3s include the opening cysteine and the closing phenylalanine or tryptophan. D genes are given only for firm matches. For some rows the clone size is stated as once, few or many, or as a class when expanded; others skip it.

>TRBV19|NA|TRBD1|TRBJ2-7
TGTGCCAGTAAGGGACAGGGGTTCAACGAGCAGTACTTC
CASKGQGFNEQYF
>TRBV30|NA|TRBD1|TRBJ2-7
TGTGCCTGGGTAACGGGACAGGGGGCTAACGAGCAGTACTTC
CAWVTGQGANEQYF
>TRBV28|NA|NA|TRBJ2-3
TGTGCCAGCACCGCCGCAGGAGATACGCAGTATTTT
CASTAAGDTQYF
>TRBV4-1|once|NA|TRBJ2-7
TGCGCCAGCAGCCAAGTCTCCGGACAAGTCTACGAGCAGTACTTC
CASSQVSGQVYEQYF
>TRBV6-4|few|NA|TRBJ2-1
TGTGCCAGCAGTGACAGCGAACGGGGTGAGCAGTTCTTC
CASSDSERGEQFF
>TRBV6-1|NA|TRBD1|TRBJ1-2
TGTGCCAGCAGGGATACAGGGGACGACGGCTACACCTTC
CASRDTGDDGYTF
>TRBV9|NA|TRBD2|TRBJ2-3
TGTGCCAGCAGCGGAGTGACTAGCGGGGGGCCCGATACGCAGTATTTT
CASSGVTSGGPDTQYF
>TRBV5-1|NA|NA|TRBJ2-1
TGCGCCAGCAGCCCGGACAGTTACAATGAGCAGTTCTTC
CASSPDSYNEQFF
>TRBV27|NA|TRBD2|TRBJ2-3
TGTGCCAGCGGGACTAGTCCCTGGGGCACGCAGTATTTT
CASGTSPWGTQYF
>TRBV6-1|NA|NA|TRBJ2-2
TGTGCCAGCACGGCGGGGGCCCCGAACACCGGGGAGCTGTTTTTT
CASTAGAPNTGELFF
>TRBV7-9|NA|NA|TRBJ1-2
TGTGCCAGCAGTTCGCATGAGACAGAAGCTAACTATGGCTACACCTTC
CASSSHETEANYGYTF
>TRBV27|NA|TRBD1|TRBJ1-2
TGTGCCAGCAGTTTATCGTTCCCCGGGACAGCCTTCAGGGGCTACACCTTC
CASSLSFPGTAFRGYTF
>TRBV6-6|NA|TRBD2|TRBJ2-4
TGTGCCAGCAGTCCCTCGGGGGGGGAGGACATTCAGTACTTC
CASSPSGGEDIQYF
>TRBV9|NA|TRBD1|TRBJ2-2
TGTGCCAGCAGCGTAGCGGGACAGGGGGCAGTCGGGGAGCTGTTTTTT
CASSVAGQGAVGELFF
>TRBV5-1|few|TRBD2|TRBJ2-3
TGCGCCAGCAGCCGCCGACCCTCAGCGGGGGGTGCCACAGATACGCAGTATTTT
CASSRRPSAGGATDTQYF
>TRBV9|NA|TRBD2|TRBJ2-1
TGTGCCAGCAGCGTAGCTAGGGCGGGGGGAAGTAACAATGAGCAGTTCTTC
CASSVARAGGSNNEQFF